This T cell receptor (beta chain) appears in the sequencing data of a study of control samples from healthy donors and cancer patients. Method: immunoSEQ multiplex PCR; TCRdb's copy keeps in-frame clones and lacks some. This sample has about 120,000 clones, with 80% to 90% found just once. V was cut by 1 base and J by 3 bases, with 10 bases left in between. Germline V gene data show CDR1 as LNHDA and CDR2 as SQIVND (reference sequence). The CDR3 covers 14 residues. This TCR derives from a man aged 50 to 60 in good health. Sequenced sample: blood. The rearrangement uses TRBV19 and TRBJ2-7, with D maybe TRBD1 (6 bases). This chain's CDR3 is CASSIAGRGYEQYF. CDR3 DNA sequence: TGTGCCAGTAGTATAGCCGGCAGGGGCTACGAGCAGTACTTC.